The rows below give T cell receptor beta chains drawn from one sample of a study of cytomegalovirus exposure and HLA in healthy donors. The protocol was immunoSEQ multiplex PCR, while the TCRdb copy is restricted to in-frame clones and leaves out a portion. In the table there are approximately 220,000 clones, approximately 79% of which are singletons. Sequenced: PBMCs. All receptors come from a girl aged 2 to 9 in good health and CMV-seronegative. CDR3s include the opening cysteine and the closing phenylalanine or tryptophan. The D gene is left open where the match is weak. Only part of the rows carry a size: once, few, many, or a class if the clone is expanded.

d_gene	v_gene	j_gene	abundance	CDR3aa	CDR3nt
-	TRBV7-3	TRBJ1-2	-	CASSPPTGPANYGYTF	TGTGCCAGCAGCCCTCCGACAGGCCCAGCTAACTATGGCTACACCTTC
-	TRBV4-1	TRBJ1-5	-	CASSQGQRGGDFNQPQHF	TGCGCCAGCAGCCAAGGCCAACGTGGAGGCGATTTTAATCAGCCCCAGCATTTT
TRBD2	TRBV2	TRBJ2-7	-	CASRERGVEQYF	TGTGCCAGCAGGGAGCGGGGGGTCGAGCAGTACTTC
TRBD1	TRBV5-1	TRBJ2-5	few	CASSSRTGVEETQYF	TGCGCCAGCAGCTCCCGGACAGGGGTCGAAGAGACCCAGTACTTC
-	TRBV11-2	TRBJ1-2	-	CASSFGYGYTF	TGTGCCAGCAGCTTCGGCTATGGCTACACCTTC
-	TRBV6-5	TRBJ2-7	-	CASSYSPGENYEQYF	TGTGCCAGCAGTTACTCGCCAGGGGAAAATTACGAGCAGTACTTC
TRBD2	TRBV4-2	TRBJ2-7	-	CASSAELAGVYEQYF	TGTGCCAGCAGCGCGGAACTAGCGGGAGTCTACGAGCAGTACTTC
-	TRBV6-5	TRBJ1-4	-	CASSPTDPNEELFF	TGTGCCAGCAGCCCGACAGACCCTAATGAAGAACTGTTTTTT
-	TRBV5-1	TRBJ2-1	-	CASMGLSYNEQFF	TGCGCCAGCATGGGCCTCTCCTACAATGAGCAGTTCTTC
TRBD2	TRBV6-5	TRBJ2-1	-	CASSFGTSGAYNEQFF	TGTGCCAGCAGTTTTGGGACTAGTGGTGCCTACAATGAGCAGTTCTTC
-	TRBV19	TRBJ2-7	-	CASSTYRGSYEQYF	TGTGCCAGTAGCACCTATAGGGGTTCCTACGAGCAGTACTTC
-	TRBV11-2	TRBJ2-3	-	CASSYRPGGSPDTQYF	TGTGCCAGCAGCTATCGACCCGGGGGTAGTCCAGATACGCAGTATTTT
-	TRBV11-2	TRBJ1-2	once	CASSPPAGFNYGYTF	TGTGCCAGCAGCCCCCCGGCGGGGTTTAACTATGGCTACACCTTC
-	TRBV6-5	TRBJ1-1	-	CASSYSLGAGEAFF	TGTGCCAGCAGTTATTCTTTAGGGGCTGGGGAAGCTTTCTTT
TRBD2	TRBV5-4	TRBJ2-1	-	CASSPSGGSYNEQFF	TGTGCCAGCAGTCCTAGCGGGGGCTCATACAATGAGCAGTTCTTC
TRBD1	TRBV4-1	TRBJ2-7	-	CASSQRTGPEQYF	TGCGCCAGCAGCCAGCGGACAGGGCCCGAGCAGTACTTC
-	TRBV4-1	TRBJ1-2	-	CASSQLGGYGYTF	TGCGCCAGCAGCCAGCTCGGAGGCTATGGCTACACCTTC
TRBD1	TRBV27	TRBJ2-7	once	CASSLSWGTGGNYEQYF	TGTGCCAGCAGTTTAAGTTGGGGGACAGGGGGCAATTACGAGCAGTACTTC
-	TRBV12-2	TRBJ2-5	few	CASRTLVTSSRETQYF	TGTGCAAGTCGAACTTTAGTCACTAGCTCTAGGGAGACCCAGTACTTC
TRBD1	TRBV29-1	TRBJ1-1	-	CSGYPGQGATEAFF	TGCAGCGGATATCCGGGACAGGGGGCCACTGAAGCTTTCTTT
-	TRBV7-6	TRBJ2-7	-	CASSPSGETYEQYF	TGTGCCAGCAGCCCCTCGGGGGAGACCTACGAGCAGTACTTC
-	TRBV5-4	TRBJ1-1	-	CASSLVSGEEAFF	TGTGCCAGCAGCTTGGTATCAGGGGAGGAAGCTTTCTTT
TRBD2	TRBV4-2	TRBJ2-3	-	CASSQRKGGGITQYF	TGTGCCAGCAGCCAACGAAAGGGCGGGGGGATTACGCAGTATTTT
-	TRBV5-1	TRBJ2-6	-	CASSLASGTPISGANVLTF	TGCGCCAGCAGCTTAGCTTCCGGGACACCCATCTCTGGGGCCAACGTCCTGACTTTC
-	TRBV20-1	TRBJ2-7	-	CSAREVTRQYF	TGCAGTGCTAGAGAAGTAACACGGCAGTACTTC
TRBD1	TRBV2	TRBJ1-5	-	CASETGTGPSQPQHF	TGTGCCAGCGAGACCGGGACAGGGCCTTCTCAGCCCCAGCATTTT
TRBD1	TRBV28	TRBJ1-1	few	CASSHDRGFAEAFF	TGTGCCAGCAGTCATGACAGGGGGTTCGCTGAAGCTTTCTTT
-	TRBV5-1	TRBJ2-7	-	CASSAAYSYEQYF	TGCGCCAGCAGCGCCGCCTACTCCTACGAGCAGTACTTC
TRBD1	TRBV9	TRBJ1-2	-	CASSGAGGADYGYTF	TGTGCCAGCAGCGGGGCAGGGGGCGCGGACTATGGCTACACCTTC
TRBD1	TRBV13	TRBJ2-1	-	CASSERQGAYNEQFF	TGTGCCAGCAGCGAGAGACAGGGTGCCTACAATGAGCAGTTCTTC
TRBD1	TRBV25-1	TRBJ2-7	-	CASSDRGYEQYF	TGTGCCAGCAGTGACAGGGGGTACGAGCAGTACTTC
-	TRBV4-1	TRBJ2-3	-	CASSQAVRNTDTQYF	TGCGCCAGCAGCCAAGCGGTGAGAAACACAGATACGCAGTATTTT
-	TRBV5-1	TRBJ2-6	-	CASSLYGANVLTF	TGCGCCAGCAGCTTATATGGGGCCAACGTCCTGACTTTC
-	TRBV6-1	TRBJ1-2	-	CASSGQSNYGYTF	TGTGCCAGCAGTGGACAGTCTAACTATGGCTACACCTTC
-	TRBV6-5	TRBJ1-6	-	CASSWGGKGSPLHF	TGTGCCAGCAGTTGGGGGGGGAAAGGATCACCCCTCCACTTT
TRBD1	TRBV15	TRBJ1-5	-	CATSRDLLQGLRQPQHF	TGTGCCACCAGCAGAGATCTATTACAGGGGCTGCGTCAGCCCCAGCATTTT
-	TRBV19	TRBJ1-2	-	CASSIWTDYGYTF	TGTGCCAGTAGTATCTGGACAGACTATGGCTACACCTTC
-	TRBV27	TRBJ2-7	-	CASSAGIAQYF	TGTGCCAGCAGTGCCGGGATCGCTCAGTACTTC
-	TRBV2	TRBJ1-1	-	CASSPDWAGTEAFF	TGTGCCAGCAGCCCGGACTGGGCAGGCACTGAAGCTTTCTTT
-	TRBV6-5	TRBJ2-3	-	CASRSGTGEPDTQYF	TGTGCCAGCAGATCTGGGACTGGGGAACCAGATACGCAGTATTTT
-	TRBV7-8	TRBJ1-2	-	CASSLVSGDNGYTF	TGTGCCAGCAGCTTAGTTTCCGGGGATAATGGCTACACCTTC
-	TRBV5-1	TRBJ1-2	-	CASSVDTPNYGYTF	TGCGCCAGCAGCGTGGACACCCCTAACTATGGCTACACCTTC
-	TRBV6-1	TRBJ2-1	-	CASSALGGGNEQFF	TGTGCCAGCAGTGCTTTGGGAGGGGGCAATGAGCAGTTCTTC
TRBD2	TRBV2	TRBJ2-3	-	CATQAGRNTDTQYF	TGTGCCACCCAAGCGGGGAGAAACACAGATACGCAGTATTTT
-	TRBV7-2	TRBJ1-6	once	CASSKNTGFNSPLHF	TGTGCCAGCAGCAAAAACACAGGGTTTAATTCACCCCTCCACTTT
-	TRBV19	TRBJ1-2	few	CASSMRTDYGYTF	TGTGCCAGTAGTATGAGGACAGACTATGGCTACACCTTC
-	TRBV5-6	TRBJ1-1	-	CASSTAGRYTEAFF	TGTGCCAGCAGCACGGCCGGGAGATACACTGAAGCTTTCTTT
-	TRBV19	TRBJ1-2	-	CASSRTVGGYTF	TGTGCCAGTAGTAGGACAGTCGGCGGCTACACCTTC
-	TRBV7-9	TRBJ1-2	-	CASSREVHGYTF	TGTGCCAGCAGCCGCGAGGTCCATGGCTACACCTTC
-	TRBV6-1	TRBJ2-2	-	CASSEGRIVAGELFF	TGTGCCAGCAGTGAAGGTCGAATAGTAGCCGGGGAGCTGTTTTTT
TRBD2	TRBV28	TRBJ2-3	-	CASSTLRLAGGKSTDTQYF	TGTGCCAGCAGCACTCTCCGACTAGCGGGAGGAAAAAGCACAGATACGCAGTATTTT
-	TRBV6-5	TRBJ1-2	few	CASSSLTDSSGYTF	TGTGCCAGCAGTTCCCTAACCGACAGTTCTGGCTACACCTTC
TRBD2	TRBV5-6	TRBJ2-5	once	CASSEDGGGGTQYF	TGTGCCAGCAGCGAGGACGGCGGGGGGGGGACCCAGTACTTC
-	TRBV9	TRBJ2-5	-	CASSVGKLAIETQYF	TGTGCCAGCAGCGTAGGGAAACTAGCTATAGAGACCCAGTACTTC
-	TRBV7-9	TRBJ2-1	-	CASSSTAGSLNEQFF	TGTGCCAGCAGCTCCACGGCCGGGAGCCTCAATGAGCAGTTCTTC
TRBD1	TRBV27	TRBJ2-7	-	CASSSYQGAYEQYF	TGTGCCAGCAGTTCCTACCAGGGGGCCTACGAGCAGTACTTC